One sample yielded the 21 T cell receptor beta chains listed below, sequenced in a study of vaccination and CD4 T cells after COVID-19. The treatment denotes: approximately 9-day PBMC culture with coronavirus spike peptide pools or control peptides (ViraFEST assay). These TCRs are of unknown antigen specificity. Once obtained from cultured CD4+ T cells, the DNA was sequenced using the Oncomine TCR Beta short-read assay. TCRdb passed the PCR reads through MiXCR, listing each CDR3 protein once. The sample has more than 20,000 distinct CDR3 sequences, approximately 60% seen once; the top ten hold about 4%. The sequenced material came from CD4+ T cells from blood, cultured in vitro. These receptors were taken from a human donor who had recovered from COVID-19.

The V call is TRBV6-1, the J call TRBJ1-5; 10 nucleotides line up with TRBD1. Trimming removed 5 bases from V and 5 bases from J; junction bases left unmatched: 6. Germline CDR1 is MNHNS and CDR2 is SASEGT. The CDR3 runs 15 residues. CDR3 DNA: TGTGCCAGCAGTAGGACAGGGGGGTTCGATCAGCCCCAGCATTTT. Residues: CASSRTGGFDQPQHF.

The V call is TRBV7-2, the J call TRBJ1-3; no reliable D call. Germline assignment: CDR1 SGHTA and CDR2 FQGNSA. The CDR3 loop spans 15 amino acids. V was pared by 5 bases and J by 0 bases, with 11 bases between. As DNA, the CDR3 is TGTGCCAGCAGCCGGGAGGGTAACTCTGGAAACACCATATATTTT. Its translation: CASSREGNSGNTIYF.

The chain is built from TRBV19 and TRBJ1-1; D might be TRBD1 (5 bases). Looked up from germline, CDR1 is LNHDA and CDR2 is SQIVND (reference sequence). The CDR3 sequence is 13 residues long. V was pared by 8 bases and J by 1 base, with 11 bases between. Here the CDR3 DNA reads TGTGCCAGTGGTGGGGGTGAGAACACTGAAGCTTTCTTT. It encodes CASGGGENTEAFF.

The chain uses TRBV11-1 and TRBJ1-1; 7 bases agree with TRBD1. With 7 bases clipped from V and 1 base from J, the junction kept 6 bases outside the gene matches. The CDR3 has 14 amino acids. Germline values: CDR1 SGHAT, CDR2 FQDESV (reference sequence). The CDR3 region is CASNWGQRNTEAFF. The CDR3 nucleotides are TGTGCCAGCAATTGGGGACAGCGGAACACTGAAGCTTTCTTT.

The chain is built from TRBV27 and TRBJ2-2, with D possibly being TRBD1 or TRBD2 (5 bases each). CDR1 and CDR2 (germline): MNHEY, SMNVEV (reference sequence). The CDR3 totals 15 residues. V was shortened by 5 bases and J by 0 bases, with 10 bases between the two germline ends. CDR3 nucleotide sequence: TGTGCCAGCAGTCGGGACGGTACGAACACCGGGGAGCTGTTTTTT. It translates to CASSRDGTNTGELFF.

This clonotype showed up just a few times. This chain joins TRBV20-1 and TRBJ2-7; D is uncertain. Germline CDR1 reads DFQATT; CDR2 reads SNEGSKA (reference sequence). CDR3 length equals 15 residues. With 5 bases removed from V and 0 bases from J, the gap between germline ends came to 17 bases. CDR3 amino acids: CSAPIVGSSSYEQYF. As DNA, the CDR3 is TGCAGTGCTCCGATCGTGGGCAGTTCCTCCTACGAGCAGTACTTC.

This sequence joins TRBV6-2 or TRBV6-3 and TRBJ1-1; TRBD1 aligns across 8 bases. CDR3 length: 17 residues. V shed 0 bases, J shed 2 bases, and the junction held 8 bases outside the gene matches. Germline CDR1 reads MNHEY; CDR2 reads SVGEGT. This CDR3 reads CASSYSQGASFNTEAFF. In DNA, the CDR3 is TGTGCCAGCAGTTACTCGCAGGGGGCGTCTTTCAACACTGAAGCTTTCTTT.

The chain is built from TRBV2 and TRBJ1-2, with 7 bases lining up with TRBD1. This CDR3 region has 15 residues. The V segment lost 6 bases and the J segment 4 bases; nucleotides outside the gene matches: 11. Germline lookup yields CDR1 SNHLY and CDR2 FYNNEI. In nucleotides, the CDR3 is TGTGCCAGCAGACCTGACAGGGTCCCAGGCTATGGCTACACCTTC. Translating it yields CASRPDRVPGYGYTF.

This chain uses TRBV15 with TRBJ1-6; unclear D gene. Germline values: CDR1 LNHNV, CDR2 YYDKDF (reference sequence). Trimming stripped 0 bases from V and 3 bases from J, with 3 bases between. The CDR3 totals 14 residues. CDR3 bases: TGTGCCACCAGCAGAGATCGCTATAATTCACCCCTCCACTTT. Amino acid sequence: CATSRDRYNSPLHF. The entire variable domain, with the rest obtained from reference TRBV15 and TRBJ1-6, is as follows: DAMVIQNPRYQVTQFGKPVTLSCSQTLNHNVMYWYQQKSSQAPKLLFHYYDKDFNNEADTPDNFQSRRPNTSFCFLDIRSPGLGDTAMYLCATSRDRYNSPLHFGNGTRLTVT.

The chain couples TRBV27 to TRBJ1-5; TRBD1 might be the D (5 bases). Germline CDR1 is MNHEY and CDR2 is SMNVEV (reference sequence). This CDR3 is 14 amino acids long. Trimming pared 0 bases from V and 6 bases from J, leaving 9 bases between. The DNA for the CDR3 is TGTGCCAGCAGTTTATCATCCAGGGCTCAGCCCCAGCATTTT. It translates to CASSLSSRAQPQHF.

This clonotype was detected once. The chain is built from TRBV11-2 and TRBJ1-1; 12 bases line up with TRBD1. V shed 3 bases and J 5 bases; nucleotides not matched to a gene: 4. This CDR3 comprises 15 residues. The V gene's germline CDR1 is SGHAT and CDR2 FQNNGV. In DNA form, the CDR3 reads TGTGCCAGCAGCTTTGGGACAGGGGGCGAAACTGAAGCTTTCTTT. Translated, it gives CASSFGTGGETEAFF.

In this sample, this clonotype turned up once. The chain recombines TRBV2 with TRBJ1-4, with a weak D call TRBD1 (5 bases). V lost 5 bases to trimming and J lost 8 bases, with 9 bases between them. CDR1 and CDR2 (germline): SNHLY, FYNNEI. CDR3 length: 12 amino acids. In DNA, the CDR3 is TGTGCCAGCAGTTCCCGGGGCGAAAAACTGTTTTTT. It is translated as CASSSRGEKLFF.

The chain is built from TRBV12-3 or TRBV12-4 and TRBJ2-3; 7 bases are a match to TRBD2. Trimming removed 2 bases from V and 3 bases from J; junction bases left unmatched: 11. CDR3 length: 17 amino acids. The CDR3 nucleotides read TGTGCCAGCAGTTTATTGGTTAGGCGGGGGAGGACAGATACGCAGTATTTT. Translation: CASSLLVRRGRTDTQYF.

The chain links TRBV27 to TRBJ1-2; 8 positions match TRBD1. CDR3 length: 13 amino acids. Per the germline V gene, CDR1 is MNHEY and CDR2 is SMNVEV (reference sequence). With V trimmed by 6 bases and J by 8 bases, 8 bases remained unmatched. The CDR3 protein is CASSQDRASGYTF. DNA for the CDR3: TGTGCCAGCAGCCAGGACAGGGCCAGCGGCTACACCTTC.

The V and J genes are TRBV20-1 and TRBJ1-2; TRBD1 agrees at 8 bases. With V trimmed by 4 bases and J by 5 bases, 15 bases remained unmatched. CDR3 size: 16 residues. Germline assignment: CDR1 DFQATT and CDR2 SNEGSKA (reference sequence). The CDR3 coding sequence is TGCAGTGCTACCCACCTTACAGGGGGACTCAAGTATGGCTACACCTTC. The encoded protein is CSATHLTGGLKYGYTF.

The gene calls are TRBV12-5 and TRBJ2-3; the D gene is possibly TRBD2 (6 bases). The V and J ends lost 6 bases and 4 bases respectively, with 14 bases between them. In germline, CDR1 is LGHNT, CDR2 FRNRAP. The CDR3 runs 14 residues. CDR3 sequence reads: CASGGGISADTQYF. As DNA, the CDR3 is TGTGCTAGTGGCGGGGGAATCAGCGCAGATACGCAGTATTTT.

This clonotype was observed a few times. V and J are TRBV20-1 and TRBJ1-1; the D is unclear. There are 11 residues in the CDR3. Looked up from germline, CDR1 is DFQATT and CDR2 is SNEGSKA (reference sequence). Trimming left V 3 bases short and J 7 bases short, with 9 bases between. The CDR3 sequence is CSASTNLEAFF. CDR3 sequence (DNA): TGCAGTGCTAGCACCAACCTTGAAGCTTTCTTT.

This clonotype appeared a few times. V is TRBV20-1 and J is TRBJ2-2, with D perhaps being TRBD1 or TRBD2 (6 bases each). This CDR3 is built from 17 residues. Germline assignment: CDR1 DFQATT and CDR2 SNEGSKA (reference sequence). V lost 1 base, J lost 0 bases, and 15 bases lay in between. CDR3 residues: CSARVRGAVANTGELFF. CDR3 DNA sequence: TGCAGTGCTAGAGTAAGGGGGGCTGTAGCGAACACCGGGGAGCTGTTTTTT.

This clonotype was counted only a few times. The chain couples TRBV12-3 or TRBV12-4 to TRBJ2-7, with D perhaps matching TRBD2 (5 bases). CDR3 length: 14 residues. The V end was cut by 6 bases, the J end by 3 bases, with 15 bases between. The CDR3 region is CASRFSPGSYEQYF. The CDR3 DNA reads as TGTGCCAGCAGGTTTTCCCCGGGGAGCTACGAGCAGTACTTC.

This sequence joins TRBV7-3 and TRBJ2-5; D possibly matches TRBD1 or TRBD2 (5 bases each). The CDR3 is 15 amino acids. V lost 4 bases and J lost 4, with 16 bases in between. The germline V gene encodes CDR1 SGHTA and CDR2 FQGTGA. Here the CDR3 DNA reads TGTGCCAGCAGCTCCGGGGCCAGCCGGGGAGAGACCCAGTACTTC. Encoded protein: CASSSGASRGETQYF.

The V gene is TRBV6-1, the J gene TRBJ1-1; 7 nucleotides match TRBD1. With 3 bases clipped from V and 0 bases from J, the junction kept 1 base outside the gene matches. This CDR3 is built from 14 residues. CDR1 is MNHNS and CDR2 is SASEGT in the germline V gene. The CDR3 reads CASSDRGMNTEAFF. CDR3 bases: TGTGCCAGCAGTGACAGGGGGATGAACACTGAAGCTTTCTTT.